Here is one T cell receptor beta chain with its context. Its antigen is not known. Germline V lookup: CDR1 ENHRY, CDR2 SYGVKD. The length of the CDR3 is 13 residues. With 4 bases removed from V and 5 bases from J, the gap between germline ends came to 8 bases. The sample comes from a study of T-cell memory formation after mild COVID-19. Study-level points and caveats: CD4+ contracting clones were found mainly in CM and EM, and CD8+ ones in EMRA. The pre-infection memory compartment contained some responding clones, suggesting cross-reactive memory joined. Clones contracting over day 15 to 85 were CD4/CD8 balanced, with later expanders leaning CD4+.

TCR alpha and TCR beta cDNA libraries with sample barcodes and UMIs came from 5'RACE using constant-segment primers. TCRdb redid the calling of the 5' RACE reads with MiXCR, one entry per CDR3 protein. The data contain about 290,000 distinct CDR3 sequences, more than 15% of them seen just once; the ten biggest clones take up roughly a fifth. The receptor was derived from a young man who had mild COVID-19 (a few samples of this study predate the infection). Cell type and time point are not known. The chain recombines TRBV10-3 with TRBJ1-4; D unresolved. The sequencing input was PBMCs or a T cell subset sorted from them (not recorded which). This chain's CDR3 is CAISGLQNEKLFF. CDR3 coding DNA: TGTGCCATCAGTGGTCTCCAGAATGAAAAACTGTTTTTT.